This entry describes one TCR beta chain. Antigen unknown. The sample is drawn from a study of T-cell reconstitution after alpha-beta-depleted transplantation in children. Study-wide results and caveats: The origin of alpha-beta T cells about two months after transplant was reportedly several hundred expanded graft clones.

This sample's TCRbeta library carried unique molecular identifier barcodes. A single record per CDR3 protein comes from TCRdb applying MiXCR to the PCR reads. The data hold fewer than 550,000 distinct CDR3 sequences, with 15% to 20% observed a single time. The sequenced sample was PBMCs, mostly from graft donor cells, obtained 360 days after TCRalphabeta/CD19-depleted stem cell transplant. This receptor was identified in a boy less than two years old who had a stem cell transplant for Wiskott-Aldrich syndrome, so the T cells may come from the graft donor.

DNA for the CDR3: TGTGCCAGCAGCGTAGACATTAGCGGGAGCTACGAGCAGTACTTC. Translation: CASSVDISGSYEQYF. V gene TRBV9 combines with J gene TRBJ2-7, with 9 bases aligning to TRBD2. This CDR3 has 15 amino acids. CDR1 is SGDLS, CDR2 YYNGEE, per germline. The J segment lost 3 bases and the V segment lost 0 bases, leaving 4 bases of the junction unmatched. Together with reference TRBV9 and TRBJ2-7, the CDR3 gives the full variable domain: DSGVTQTPKHLITATGQRVTLRCSPRSGDLSVYWYQQSLDQGLQFLIQYYNGEERAKGNILERFSAQQFPDLHSELNLSSLELGDSALYFCASSVDISGSYEQYFGPGTRLTVT.